The 3 T cell receptor beta chains below were found in one sample sequenced in a study of memory CD4+ T cells and cytomegalovirus serostatus. TCRdb keeps only in-frame clones here, not all; method: immunoSEQ multiplex PCR. The sample carries some 95,000 clones, 80% recorded once. The sort gate was single viable CD3+CD4+CD8-CD45RO+ cells for memory CD4+ T cells. The sequencing input was memory CD4+ T cells from blood. These receptors all stem from an adult in good health and CMV-seropositive.

The chain uses TRBV5-4 and TRBJ1-2; no reliable D call. From germline, CDR1 is SGHNT and CDR2 YYREEE (reference sequence). The CDR3 loop spans 14 amino acids. With 4 bases removed from V and 4 bases from J, the gap between germline ends came to 14 bases. CDR3 sequence: CASSPGEIRYGYTF. CDR3 coding DNA: TGTGCCAGCAGCCCCGGGGAGATCCGCTATGGCTACACCTTC.

This clone was seen just once. The chain is built from TRBV9 and TRBJ2-5; D not resolved. This CDR3 contains 14 residues. The germline gives CDR1 SGDLS, CDR2 YYNGEE. Trimming cost V 0 bases and J 3 bases, with 9 bases left between them. CDR3 in amino acids: CASSVAYKKETQYF. CDR3 DNA sequence: TGTGCCAGCAGCGTAGCGTATAAAAAAGAGACCCAGTACTTC.

This clone was observed a few times. V gene TRBV11-2 combines with J gene TRBJ2-3; 7 bases are a match to TRBD2. V was pared by 1 base and J by 4 bases, with 2 bases of the junction left unmatched. This CDR3 has 14 amino acids. CDR1 SGHAT and CDR2 FQNNGV come from the germline V gene. CDR3 protein: CASSLGLAADTQYF. The CDR3 DNA is TGTGCCAGCAGCTTAGGACTAGCAGCAGATACGCAGTATTTT.